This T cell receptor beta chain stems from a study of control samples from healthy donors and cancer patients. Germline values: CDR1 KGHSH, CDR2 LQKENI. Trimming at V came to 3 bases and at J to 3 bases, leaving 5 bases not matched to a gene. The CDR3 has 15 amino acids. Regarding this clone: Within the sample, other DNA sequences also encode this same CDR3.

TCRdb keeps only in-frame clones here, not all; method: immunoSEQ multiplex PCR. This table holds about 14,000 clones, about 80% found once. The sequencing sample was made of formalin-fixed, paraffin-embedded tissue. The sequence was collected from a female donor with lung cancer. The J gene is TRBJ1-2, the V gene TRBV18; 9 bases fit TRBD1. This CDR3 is CASSPGDRAYYGYTF. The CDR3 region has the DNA TGTGCCAGCTCACCGGGGGACAGGGCCTACTATGGCTACACCTTC.